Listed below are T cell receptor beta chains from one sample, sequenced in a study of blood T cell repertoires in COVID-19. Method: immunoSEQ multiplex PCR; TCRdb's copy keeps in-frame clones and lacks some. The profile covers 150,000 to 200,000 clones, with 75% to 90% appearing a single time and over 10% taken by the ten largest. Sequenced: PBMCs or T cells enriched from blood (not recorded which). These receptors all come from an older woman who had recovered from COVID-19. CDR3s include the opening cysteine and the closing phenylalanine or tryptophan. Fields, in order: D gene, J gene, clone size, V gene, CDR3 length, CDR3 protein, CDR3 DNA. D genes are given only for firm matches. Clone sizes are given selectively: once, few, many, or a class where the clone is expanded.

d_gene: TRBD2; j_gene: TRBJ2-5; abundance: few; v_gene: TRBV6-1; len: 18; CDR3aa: CASSVGTSGLTSGETQYF; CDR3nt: TGTGCCAGCAGTGTAGGGACTAGCGGCTTAACATCGGGAGAGACCCAGTACTTC
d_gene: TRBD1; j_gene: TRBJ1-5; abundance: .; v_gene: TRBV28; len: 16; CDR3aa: CASSLPLGQGNQPQHF; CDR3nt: TGTGCCAGCAGTCTACCCCTGGGACAGGGGAATCAGCCCCAGCATTTT
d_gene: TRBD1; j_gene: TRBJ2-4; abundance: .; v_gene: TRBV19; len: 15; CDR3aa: CANHGQAYPKNIQYF; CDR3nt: TGTGCCAACCATGGACAGGCGTACCCCAAAAACATTCAGTACTTC
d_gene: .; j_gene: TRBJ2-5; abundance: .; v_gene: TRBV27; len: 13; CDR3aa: CASSLQGTETQYF; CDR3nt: TGTGCCAGCAGCCTTCAGGGGACAGAGACCCAGTACTTC
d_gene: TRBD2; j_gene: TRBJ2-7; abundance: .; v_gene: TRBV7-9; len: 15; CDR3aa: CASSSGTSGSFEQYF; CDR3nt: TGTGCCAGCAGCTCTGGGACTAGCGGGAGCTTCGAGCAGTACTTC
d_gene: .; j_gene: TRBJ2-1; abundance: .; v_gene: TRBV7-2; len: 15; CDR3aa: CASSSLVYVGNEQFF; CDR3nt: TGTGCCAGCAGCTCACTAGTTTATGTGGGCAATGAGCAGTTCTTC
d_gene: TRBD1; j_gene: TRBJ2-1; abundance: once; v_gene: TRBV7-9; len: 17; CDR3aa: CASSDRGRGYNYNEQFF; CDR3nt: TGTGCCAGCAGCGACAGGGGTAGAGGTTACAACTACAATGAGCAGTTCTTC
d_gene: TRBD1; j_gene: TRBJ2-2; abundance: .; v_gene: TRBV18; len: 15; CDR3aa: CASSPDRANTGELFF; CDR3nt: TGTGCCAGCTCACCAGACAGGGCGAACACCGGGGAGCTGTTTTTT
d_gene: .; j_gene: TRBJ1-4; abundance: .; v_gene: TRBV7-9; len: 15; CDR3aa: CASSKPGATNEKLFF; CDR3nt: TGTGCCAGCAGCAAACCGGGAGCAACTAATGAAAAACTGTTTTTT
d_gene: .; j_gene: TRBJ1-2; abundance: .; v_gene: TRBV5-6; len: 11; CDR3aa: CASSLRGGYTF; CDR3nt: TGTGCCAGCAGCTTGAGAGGAGGCTACACCTTC
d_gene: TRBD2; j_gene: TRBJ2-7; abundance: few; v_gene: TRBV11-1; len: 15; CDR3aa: CASSRLAGPSNEQYF; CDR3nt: TGTGCCAGCAGCCGACTAGCGGGACCTTCCAACGAGCAGTACTTC
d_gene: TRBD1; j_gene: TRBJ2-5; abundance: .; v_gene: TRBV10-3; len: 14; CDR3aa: CAINPGQEQETQYF; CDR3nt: TGTGCCATCAACCCGGGACAGGAACAAGAGACCCAGTACTTC
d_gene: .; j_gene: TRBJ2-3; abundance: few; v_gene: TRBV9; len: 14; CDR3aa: CASRGGADTDTQYF; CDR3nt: TGTGCCAGCAGAGGGGGAGCGGACACAGATACGCAGTATTTT
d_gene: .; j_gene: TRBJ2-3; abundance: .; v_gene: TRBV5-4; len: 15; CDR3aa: CASSLKDRPTDTQYF; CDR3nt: TGTGCCAGCAGCTTGAAAGACAGACCCACAGATACGCAGTATTTT
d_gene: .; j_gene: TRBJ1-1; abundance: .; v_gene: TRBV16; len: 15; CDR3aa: CASSRTQVPNTEAFF; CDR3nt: TGTGCCAGCAGCCGCACACAGGTTCCGAACACTGAAGCTTTCTTT
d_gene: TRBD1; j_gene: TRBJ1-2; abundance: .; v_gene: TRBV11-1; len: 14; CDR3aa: CASSPSRDRAGYTF; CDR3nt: TGTGCCAGCAGCCCATCGAGGGACAGGGCTGGCTACACCTTC
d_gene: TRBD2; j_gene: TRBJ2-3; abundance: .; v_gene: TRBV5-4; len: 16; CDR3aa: CASSLRLAGTTDTQYF; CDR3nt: TGTGCCAGCAGCTTGAGACTAGCGGGCACCACAGATACGCAGTATTTT
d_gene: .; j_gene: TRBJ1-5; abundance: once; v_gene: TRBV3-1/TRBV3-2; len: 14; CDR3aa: CASSETGNNQPQHF; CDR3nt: TGTGCCAGCAGCGAGACGGGGAACAATCAGCCCCAGCATTTT
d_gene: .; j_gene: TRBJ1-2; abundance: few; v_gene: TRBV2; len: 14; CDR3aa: CATTITGFGYGYTF; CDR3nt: TGTGCCACCACAATTACAGGGTTTGGCTATGGCTACACCTTC